Presented here are 6 T cell receptor beta chains from one specimen sequenced in a study of blood T cell repertoires in COVID-19. The repertoire was sequenced with immunoSEQ multiplex PCR; TCRdb's copy has only in-frame clones and lacks some. Of approximately 150,000 clones listed, more than 75% are singletons. The sequenced sample consisted of peripheral blood. The receptors originated from a man aged 55 to 69 with acute or convalescent COVID-19.

This clone is medium-sized within its sample. The genes are TRBV6-6 and TRBJ2-3; TRBD1 matches at 7 bases. Germline lookup yields CDR1 MNHNY and CDR2 SVGAGI (reference sequence). V dropped 7 bases and J dropped 0; count of bases not matched to a gene: 4. The CDR3 runs 14 residues. DNA for the CDR3: TGTGCCAGCAAACGGACAGGCAGCACAGATACGCAGTATTTT. Translation gives CASKRTGSTDTQYF.

This rearrangement joins TRBV27 to TRBJ2-3, with 12 bases lining up with TRBD2. Trimming took 0 bases from V and 4 from J; bases not matched to a gene: 5. Germline loops: CDR1 MNHEY, CDR2 SMNVEV (reference sequence). The CDR3 is 17 amino acids. The CDR3 DNA reads as TGTGCCAGCAGTTTATCCTCTAGCGGGAGGGCCGCAGATACGCAGTATTTT. Translating it yields CASSLSSSGRAADTQYF.

The rearrangement links TRBV28 to TRBJ1-1; D gene unclear. The germline V gene encodes CDR1 MDHEN and CDR2 SYDVKM. Trimming stripped 3 bases from V and 7 bases from J, with 6 bases between. The CDR3 length is 11 residues. CDR3 protein: CASSFELEAFF. The DNA for the CDR3 is TGTGCCAGCAGTTTCGAGCTTGAAGCTTTCTTT.

V gene TRBV3-1 (or the pseudogene TRBV3-2) combines with J gene TRBJ2-2; 8 nucleotides agree with TRBD1. From germline, CDR1 is LGHDT and CDR2 YNNKEL (reference sequence). V lost 6 bases to trimming and J lost 1 base; unmatched junction nucleotides: 4. The CDR3 spans 15 residues. The CDR3 reads CASRQGQVNTGELFF. The CDR3 nucleotides are TGTGCCAGCAGGCAGGGACAGGTGAACACCGGGGAGCTGTTTTTT.

The chain couples TRBV6-5 to TRBJ2-3; D may be TRBD2 (6 bases). The length of the CDR3 is 16 residues. V shed 4 bases and J shed 2 bases, with 16 bases lying between them. Germline CDR1 is MNHEY and CDR2 is SVGAGI. The CDR3 DNA reads TGTGCCAGCAGTTTCCAAGGACTAAAATTCACAGATACGCAGTATTTT. Amino acid sequence: CASSFQGLKFTDTQYF.

The V call is TRBV5-1, the J call TRBJ2-7; TRBD2 aligns across 7 bases. J lost 4 bases, V lost 0 bases, and 4 bases had no gene match. In germline, CDR1 is SGHRS, CDR2 YFSETQ. The length of the CDR3 is 14 residues. CDR3 loop: CASSLDSGGYEQYF. DNA of the CDR3: TGCGCCAGCAGCTTGGATTCGGGAGGATACGAGCAGTACTTC.